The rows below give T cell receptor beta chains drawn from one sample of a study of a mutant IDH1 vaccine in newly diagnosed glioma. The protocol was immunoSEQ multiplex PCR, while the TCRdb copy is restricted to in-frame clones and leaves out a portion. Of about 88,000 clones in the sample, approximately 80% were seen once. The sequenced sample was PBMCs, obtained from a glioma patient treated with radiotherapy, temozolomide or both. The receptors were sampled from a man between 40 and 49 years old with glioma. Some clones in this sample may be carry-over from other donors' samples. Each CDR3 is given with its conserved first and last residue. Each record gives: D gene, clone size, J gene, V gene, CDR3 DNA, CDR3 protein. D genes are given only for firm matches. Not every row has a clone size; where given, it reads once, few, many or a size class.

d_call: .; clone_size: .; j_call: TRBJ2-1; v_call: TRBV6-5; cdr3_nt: TGTGCCAGCAGTTATACGGGGGTTGAGCAGTTCTTC; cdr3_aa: CASSYTGVEQFF
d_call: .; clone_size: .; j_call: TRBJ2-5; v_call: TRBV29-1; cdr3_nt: TGCAGCGTTGAAGGGGGAGGCCAAGAGACCCAGTACTTC; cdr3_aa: CSVEGGGQETQYF
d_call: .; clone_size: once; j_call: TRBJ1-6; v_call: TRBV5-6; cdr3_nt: TGTGCCAGCAGCCGGCGGCAAACGGGACTGATGAATTCACCCCTCCACTTT; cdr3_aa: CASSRRQTGLMNSPLHF
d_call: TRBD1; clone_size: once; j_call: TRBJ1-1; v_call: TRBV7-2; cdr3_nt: TGTGCCAGCAGCTCAAGGACAGGGGGGCCCACTGAAGCTTTCTTT; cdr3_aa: CASSSRTGGPTEAFF
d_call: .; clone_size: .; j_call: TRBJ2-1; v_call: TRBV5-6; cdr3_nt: TGTGCCAGCAGCTTGGGGCAGGGATCGACGGATGAGCAGTTCTTC; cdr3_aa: CASSLGQGSTDEQFF
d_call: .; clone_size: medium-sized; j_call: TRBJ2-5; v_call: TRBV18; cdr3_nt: TGTGCCAGCTCCCCCCAGGGGGAGACCCAGTACTTC; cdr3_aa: CASSPQGETQYF
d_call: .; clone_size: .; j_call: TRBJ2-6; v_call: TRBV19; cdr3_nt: TGTGCCAGTAGTATAGTCAGTTATGGGGCCAACGTCCTGACTTTC; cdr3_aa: CASSIVSYGANVLTF
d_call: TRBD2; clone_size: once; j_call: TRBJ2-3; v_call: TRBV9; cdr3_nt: TGTGCCAGCAGCCTCACGGGGGGGGTCACAGATACGCAGTATTTT; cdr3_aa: CASSLTGGVTDTQYF
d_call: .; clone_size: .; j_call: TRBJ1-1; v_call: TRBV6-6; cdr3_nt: TGTGCCAGCAGTTATGGAGGGAACACTGAAGCTTTCTTT; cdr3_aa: CASSYGGNTEAFF
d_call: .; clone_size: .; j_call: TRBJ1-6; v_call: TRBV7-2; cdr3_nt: TGTGCCAGCAGCTTAGCGGGTGTGAGGGGAAATTCACCCCTCCACTTT; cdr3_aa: CASSLAGVRGNSPLHF
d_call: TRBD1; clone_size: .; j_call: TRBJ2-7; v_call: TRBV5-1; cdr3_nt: TGCGCCAGCAGCGAAGACGGGACAGGGCCCTACGAGCAGTACTTC; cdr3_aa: CASSEDGTGPYEQYF
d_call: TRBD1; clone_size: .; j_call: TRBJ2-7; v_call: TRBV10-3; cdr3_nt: TGTGCCATCAGTGATGGGGGGACAGGGCCCTACGAGCAGTACTTC; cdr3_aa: CAISDGGTGPYEQYF